This TCR beta chain stems from a study of cytomegalovirus exposure and HLA in healthy donors (dated by TCRdb to the late 2010s). Background for the entire study: In an earlier analysis of some 550 of the donors, 250 to 350 Gb of sequence data and about 110 million unique TCR beta sequences from roughly 200 million T cells were reported. About 300 gigabases of sequencing data and tens of millions of unique TCR sequences were included in an early release covering about 700 HLA-typed donors. Of the roughly 390 genotyped donors, approximately 83% fell in the genetic ancestry cluster associated with self-reported Caucasian donors. The study aimed to test whether cataloging public T cell receptors could reveal signatures of past pathogen exposure. The study profiled the T cell repertoires of approximately 700 subjects by immunosequencing and related them to cytomegalovirus serostatus. Besides the first cohort of approximately 710 subjects, a separate validation cohort made up of over a hundred different subjects was used. The study combined high-throughput TCR immunosequencing, statistical association of individual TCRs with disease status, and machine learning to predict cytomegalovirus infection status. To study patterns of TCR occurrence, a later analysis re-analyzed previously published TCR beta repertoires from 600 to 750 donors and added high-resolution HLA genotyping. The later analysis used no new phenotypic data to find candidate immune exposures, relying instead on TCR beta sequences and their occurrence across donors. To decide whether each TCR beta V gene segment behaved as functional or pseudogenic, an earlier analysis of 587 of the donors relied on high-throughput TCR beta sequencing. Alongside the repertoire data, information on donor age, sex, ethnicity and CMV serostatus was compiled. A later genetic analysis used genome-wide SNP genotypes for about 65% of the roughly 670 donors, treating that subset as a discovery cohort. All discovery cohort repertoires had been generated on a single sequencing platform. Class I and class II HLA loci were covered by the typing at four-digit resolution. The number of typed donors differed by locus: about 620-640 for A, B, C, DRB1 and DQB1; approximately 530 for DQA1; 600 to 610 for DPA1; and about 450 for DPB1. Several DR-DQ haplotypes were treated as single units for association and clustering because of strong linkage in the cohort. Among some 410 genotyped donors of the cohort, an average of approximately 220,000 unique TCR beta nucleotide sequences was sequenced per donor, of which 15% to 20% were non-productive.

The cohort comprised several hundred healthy bone marrow donors. All cohort members were sampled while nominally healthy, although unrecorded immune exposures were likely present. The donor was CMV seropositive and was included in the group of some 290 seropositive cohort members. Every donor gave a peripheral blood sample, and the peripheral blood mononuclear cells from that sample were used for TCR beta sequencing. The Qiagen DNeasy Blood Extraction Kit was used to extract genomic DNA from the blood cell samples. Study-wide conclusions, independent of this receptor: In this cohort, only TCR beta chains were sequenced, and detectable features were limited by the absence of alpha or paired-chain data. A later analysis found that TCR association rates varied across HLA loci, with DRB1 alleles showing the most associated TCRs and HLA-C alleles the fewest. The authors suggested that the approach could potentially be generalized to other disease states and immunological phenotypes. Some 16 rarely observed V segments, including chromosome 9 orphons, were excluded from the earlier analysis of about 500 of the donors because counts were too low. Across donors, most TCR sequences were observed very rarely, whereas some public TCRs were present in many individuals. Strong co-occurrence of HLA alleles, especially DR and DQ, made assigning TCR associations to individual alleles difficult. A few of the identified cytomegalovirus-associated TCR beta chains were confirmed in vitro to be specific for cytomegalovirus antigens. Compared with the roughly 720-donor mean, donors in an Asian-associated ancestry cluster had fewer N-insertions in productive TCRs, according to a later genetic analysis. The study gave a list of under 200 TCR beta chains associated with cytomegalovirus. Several of the top co-occurrence clusters appeared to be linked to parvovirus B19, influenza, CMV and Epstein-Barr virus, according to a later analysis. Broadly in line with IMGT annotations, most TCR beta V segments showed up in productive rearrangements about 87% or about 30% of the time in an earlier analysis of 450 to 600 of the donors. Cytomegalovirus status was reported to be diagnosed by the classifier with high specificity and sensitivity in both the original and validation cohorts. A further reported finding was that TCR beta sequences accurately predicted the HLA-A and HLA-B alleles for most subjects in the first cohort. Most CMV-associated TCR beta chains appeared to be HLA-restricted in a later analysis, and the HLA associations seemed to be driven largely by CMV exposure. Sequencing depth was assumed to be roughly uniform across donors in the presence/absence analyses, though that assumption may not hold. In a later analysis, some 18,000 TCR beta sequences were associated with specific HLA alleles at a false discovery rate of 0.05. Correlated functional status among segregating V segments might reflect linkage disequilibrium, but an unknown experimental factor could not be ruled out. For the cohort, immune exposure information was limited to CMV serostatus. Some IMGT-functional V segments, including TRBV6-2 and TRBV6-3, could not be told apart with the 87-base-pair reads, so those segments were excluded. Compared with equally common non-associated chains, HLA-associated TCR beta chains in a later analysis were more clonally expanded and had lower generation probabilities. A later genetic analysis associated a missense DCLRE1C variant with V-gene and J-gene trimming of TCR beta chains, and an independent cohort replicated the association. A cluster of highly shared sequence variants was judged likely to represent a technical artifact of the sequencing pipeline. Because HLA typing was missing for some donors at each locus, association tests included only the typed subset.

From the cysteine up to the phenylalanine, the CDR3 has a length of 16 residues. Only the CDR3 DNA stays, 48 bases, in frame from base 1. The germline V gene yields SGDLS for CDR1 and YYNGEE for CDR2. Library creation used the immunoSEQ multiplex PCR assay. For the multiplex PCR, a mixture combining 60 forward primers for TCR Vbeta segments and 13 reverse primers for TCR Jbeta segments was used. Amplification of the CDR3 region of rearranged TCR beta genes was performed with a multiplex PCR assay on genomic DNA. The amplified TCR beta libraries were sequenced on the Illumina HiSeq System as 87-base-pair reads. In the source study's methods: A later analysis counted about 80 million unique TCR beta chains across the 690 or so repertoires, and 10 million to 12 million of these chains were shared by at least two donors. Raw reads were error-corrected and collapsed into unique sequences by a nearest-neighbor algorithm in which closely related sequences were merged to remove PCR and sequencing errors. CDR3 sequences were aligned to IMGT reference sequences to assign V, D and J gene segments. For a sequence to be retained, a match of at least six nucleotides to both a V gene segment and a J gene segment was required. A rearrangement counted as productive if the CDR3 had no stop codons and remained in frame with V and J, and every other rearrangement counted as non-productive. Following IMGT convention, CDR3 was defined as the stretch from the second conserved V-encoded cysteine to the conserved J-encoded phenylalanine. The earlier analysis of some 580 of the donors excluded any sequence lacking an unambiguous match to a single V gene segment. In an earlier analysis of 450 to 700 of the donors, V segments were called functional above 56.7% productive rearrangements and were called segregating when the between-donor standard deviation exceeded 5%. A statistical classification framework was built to diagnose cytomegalovirus status from the catalog of TCR beta chain sequences. In a later analysis, V and J genes were assigned by comparing TCR nucleotide sequences against IMGT/GENE-DB human TR gene sequences. In a later analysis, CDR3 sequences and most-parsimonious VDJ recombination scenarios were assigned using the TCRdist pipeline. In a later analysis, each TCR beta chain was defined by its CDR3 amino acid sequence together with its V-gene family, and reads without a unique V-gene family were excluded. A later analysis removed over 500 highly shared, low-generation-probability nucleotide sequences to deal with suspected cross-contamination and a sequencing artifact. In a later analysis, a clonal expansion index was calculated for each public chain from normalized within-repertoire ranks of inferred template counts. In a later analysis, generation probabilities were computed using a VDJ recombination model fitted to out-of-frame rearrangements, and the results were checked against IGoR. In a later analysis, TCR-TCR, TCR-HLA and TCR-CMV co-occurrence was scored with hypergeometric tests, and a repertoire-size bias correction was applied to TCR pairs. In a later analysis, false discovery rates were estimated by permuting HLA or CMV assignments 20 times. A later analysis grouped co-occurring TCRs with DBSCAN, adding TCRdist sequence similarity when clustering within HLA-allele-positive subsets. Co-occurrence clustering excluded repertoires with fewer than 30,000 or more than 120,000 public chains, plus five with anomalous nucleotide sharing. Held by TCRdb, this immuneACCESS table contains in-frame sequences only and omits some clones. Under half of the omission traces to an unresolved V gene where checked; the cause of the rest is unknown. The D gene and trimming were derived from the DNA, and the V and J assignments and clone size from that table. Within this sample are more than 150,000 clones, with 78% of them counted one time only. The ten most abundant clones make up approximately 7% of the sample.

About this clone itself: Its antigen remains undetermined. The junction and the germline gene differ at one end; a read error may be behind it.

The sequence derives from a woman aged 40-49 years in good health and CMV-seropositive. The chain links TRBV9 with TRBJ2-6; the D region possibly corresponds to TRBD2 (6 bases align). The sequencing sample was made of PBMCs. The DNA sequence follows: TGTGCCAGCAGCGTTGGGGGGATGGCTGGGGCCAACGGCCTGACTTTC. It translates to CASSVGGMAGANGLTF.